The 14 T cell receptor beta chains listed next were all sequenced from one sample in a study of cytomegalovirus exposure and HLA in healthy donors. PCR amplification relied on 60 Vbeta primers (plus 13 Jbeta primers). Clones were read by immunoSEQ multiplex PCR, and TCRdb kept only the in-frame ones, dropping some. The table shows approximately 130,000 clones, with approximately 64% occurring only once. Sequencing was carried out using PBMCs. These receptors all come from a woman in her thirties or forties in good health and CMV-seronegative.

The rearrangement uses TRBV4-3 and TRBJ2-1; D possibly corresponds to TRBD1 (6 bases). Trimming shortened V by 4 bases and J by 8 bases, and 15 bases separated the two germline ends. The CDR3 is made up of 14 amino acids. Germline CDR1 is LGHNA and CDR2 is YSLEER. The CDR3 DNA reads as TGCGCCAGCAGCCTTTCCAGGGGCACCGATGAGCAGTTCTTC. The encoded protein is CASSLSRGTDEQFF.

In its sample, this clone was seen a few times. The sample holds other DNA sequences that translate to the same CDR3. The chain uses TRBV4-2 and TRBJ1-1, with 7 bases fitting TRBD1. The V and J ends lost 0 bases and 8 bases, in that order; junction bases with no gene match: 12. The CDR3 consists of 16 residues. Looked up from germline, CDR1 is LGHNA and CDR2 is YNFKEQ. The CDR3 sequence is CASSQEVPGQKHEAFF. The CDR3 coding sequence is TGTGCCAGCAGCCAAGAAGTCCCGGGACAGAAACACGAAGCTTTCTTT.

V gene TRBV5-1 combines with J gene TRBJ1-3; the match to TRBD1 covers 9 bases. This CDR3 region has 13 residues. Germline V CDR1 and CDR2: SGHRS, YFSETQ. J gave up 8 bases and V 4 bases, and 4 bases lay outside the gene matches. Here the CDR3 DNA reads TGCGCCAGCAGCGTTCGGACAGGGGACACCATATATTTT. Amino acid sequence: CASSVRTGDTIYF.

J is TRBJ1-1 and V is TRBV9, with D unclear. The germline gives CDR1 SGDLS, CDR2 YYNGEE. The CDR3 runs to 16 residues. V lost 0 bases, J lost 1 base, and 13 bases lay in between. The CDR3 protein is CASSVGPTGGNTEAFF. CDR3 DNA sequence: TGTGCCAGCAGCGTAGGACCTACGGGAGGGAACACTGAAGCTTTCTTT.

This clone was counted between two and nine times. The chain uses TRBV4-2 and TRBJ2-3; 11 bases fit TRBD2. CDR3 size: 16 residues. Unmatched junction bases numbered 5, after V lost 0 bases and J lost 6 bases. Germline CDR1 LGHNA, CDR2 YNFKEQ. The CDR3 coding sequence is TGTGCCAGCAGCCAAGATACCGCTAGCGGGGGGGATACGCAGTATTTT. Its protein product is CASSQDTASGGDTQYF.

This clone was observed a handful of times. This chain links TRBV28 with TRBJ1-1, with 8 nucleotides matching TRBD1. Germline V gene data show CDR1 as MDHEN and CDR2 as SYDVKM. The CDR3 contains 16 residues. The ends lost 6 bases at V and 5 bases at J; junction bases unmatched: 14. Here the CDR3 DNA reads TGTGCCAGCAGGTCAATACTCCAGGGGGCGAGAACTGAAGCTTTCTTT. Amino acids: CASRSILQGARTEAFF.

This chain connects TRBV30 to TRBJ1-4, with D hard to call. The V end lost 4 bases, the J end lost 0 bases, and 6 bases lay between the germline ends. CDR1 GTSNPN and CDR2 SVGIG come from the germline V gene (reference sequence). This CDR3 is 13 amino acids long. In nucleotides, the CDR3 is TGTGCCTGGACCGTTGCAACTAATGAAAAACTGTTTTTT. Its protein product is CAWTVATNEKLFF.

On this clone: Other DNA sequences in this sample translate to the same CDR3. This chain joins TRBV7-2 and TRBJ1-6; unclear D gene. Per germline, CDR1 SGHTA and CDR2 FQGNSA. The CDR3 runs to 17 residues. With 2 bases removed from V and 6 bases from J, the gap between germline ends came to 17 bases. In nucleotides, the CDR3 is TGTGCCAGCAGCTTACTCCACCCCAGGATTATTAATTCACCCCTCCACTTT. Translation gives CASSLLHPRIINSPLHF.

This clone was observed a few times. The CDR3 DNA is TGTGCCAGTAGTATCGGCCCCCTAGGGAGAGGCAATCAGCCCCAGCATTTT. The encoded protein is CASSIGPLGRGNQPQHF. This chain connects TRBV19 to TRBJ1-5; D is unresolved. V dropped 3 bases and J dropped 2 bases, with 17 bases sitting between them. From germline, CDR1 is LNHDA and CDR2 SQIVND (reference sequence). The CDR3 totals 17 residues.

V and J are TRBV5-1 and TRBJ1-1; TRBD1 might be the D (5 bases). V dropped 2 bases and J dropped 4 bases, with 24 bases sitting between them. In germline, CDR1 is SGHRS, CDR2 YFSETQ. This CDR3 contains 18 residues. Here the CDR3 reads CASSLIRNSFVGGTEAFF. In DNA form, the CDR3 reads TGCGCCAGCAGCTTAATACGCAATAGCTTCGTGGGGGGCACTGAAGCTTTCTTT.

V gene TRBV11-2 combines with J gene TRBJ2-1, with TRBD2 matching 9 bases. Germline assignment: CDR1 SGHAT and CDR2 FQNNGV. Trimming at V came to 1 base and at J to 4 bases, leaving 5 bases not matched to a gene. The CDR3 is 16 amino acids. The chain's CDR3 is CASSLVGSGGYNEQFF. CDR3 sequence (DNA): TGTGCCAGCAGCTTAGTCGGTAGCGGGGGTTACAATGAGCAGTTCTTC.

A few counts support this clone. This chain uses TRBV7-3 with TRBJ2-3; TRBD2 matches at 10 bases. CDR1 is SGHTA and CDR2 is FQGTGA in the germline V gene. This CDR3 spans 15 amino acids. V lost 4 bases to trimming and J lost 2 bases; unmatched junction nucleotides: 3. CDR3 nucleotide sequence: TGTGCCAGCAGCTCCAGCGGGGGGGCCACAGATACGCAGTATTTT. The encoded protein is CASSSSGGATDTQYF.

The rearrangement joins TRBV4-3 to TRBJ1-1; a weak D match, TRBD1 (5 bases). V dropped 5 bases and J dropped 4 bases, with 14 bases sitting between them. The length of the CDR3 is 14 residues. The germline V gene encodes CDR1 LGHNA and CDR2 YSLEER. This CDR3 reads CASSAGPGGTEAFF. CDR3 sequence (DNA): TGCGCCAGCAGCGCAGGCCCGGGGGGCACTGAAGCTTTCTTT.

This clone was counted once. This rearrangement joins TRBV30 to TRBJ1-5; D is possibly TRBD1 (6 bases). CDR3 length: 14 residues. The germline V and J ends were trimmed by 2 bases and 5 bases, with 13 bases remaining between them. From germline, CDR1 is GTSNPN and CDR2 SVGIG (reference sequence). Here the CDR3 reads CAWSLAGGDQPQHF. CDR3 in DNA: TGTGCCTGGAGTTTAGCGGGGGGCGATCAGCCCCAGCATTTT.